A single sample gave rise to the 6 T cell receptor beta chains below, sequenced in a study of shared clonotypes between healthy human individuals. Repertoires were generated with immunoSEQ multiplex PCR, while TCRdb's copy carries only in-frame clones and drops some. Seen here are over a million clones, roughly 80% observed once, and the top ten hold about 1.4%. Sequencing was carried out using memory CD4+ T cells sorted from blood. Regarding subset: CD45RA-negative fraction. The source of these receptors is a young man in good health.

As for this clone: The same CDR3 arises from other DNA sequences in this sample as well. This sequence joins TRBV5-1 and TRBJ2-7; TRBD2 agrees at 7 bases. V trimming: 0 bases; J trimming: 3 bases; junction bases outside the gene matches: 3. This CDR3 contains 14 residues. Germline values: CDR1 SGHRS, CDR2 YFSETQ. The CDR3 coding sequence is TGCGCCAGCAGCTTGGGAGGACTAGGCTACGAGCAGTACTTC. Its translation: CASSLGGLGYEQYF. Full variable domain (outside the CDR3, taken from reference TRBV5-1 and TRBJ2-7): KAGVTQTPRYLIKTRGQQVTLSCSPISGHRSVSWYQQTPGQGLQFLFEYFSETQRNKGNFPGRFSGRQFSNSRSEMNVSTLELGDSALYLCASSLGGLGYEQYFGPGTRLTVT.

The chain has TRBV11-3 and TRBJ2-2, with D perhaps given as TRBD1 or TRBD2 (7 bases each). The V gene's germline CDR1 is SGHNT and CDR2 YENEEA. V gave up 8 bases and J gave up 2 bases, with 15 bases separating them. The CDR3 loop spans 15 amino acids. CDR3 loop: CASRRGGGNTGELFF. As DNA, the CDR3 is TGTGCCAGCCGCAGGGGGGGCGGAAACACCGGGGAGCTGTTTTTT.

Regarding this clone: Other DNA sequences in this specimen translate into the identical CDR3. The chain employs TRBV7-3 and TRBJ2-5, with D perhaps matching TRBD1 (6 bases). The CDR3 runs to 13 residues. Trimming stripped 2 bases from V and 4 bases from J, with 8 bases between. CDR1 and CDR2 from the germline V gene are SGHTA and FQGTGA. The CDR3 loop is CASSLGTSETQYF. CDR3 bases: TGTGCCAGCAGCTTAGGGACATCAGAGACCCAGTACTTC.

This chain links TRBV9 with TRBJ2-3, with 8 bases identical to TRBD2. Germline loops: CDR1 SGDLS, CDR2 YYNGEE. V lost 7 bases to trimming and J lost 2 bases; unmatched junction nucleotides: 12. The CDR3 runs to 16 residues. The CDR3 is CASALRGLGVTDTQYF. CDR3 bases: TGTGCCAGCGCCCTACGGGGACTAGGGGTCACAGATACGCAGTATTTT.

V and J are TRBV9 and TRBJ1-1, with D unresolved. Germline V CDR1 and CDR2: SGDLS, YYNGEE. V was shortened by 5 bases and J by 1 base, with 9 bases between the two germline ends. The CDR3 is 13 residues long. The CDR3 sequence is CASSGSANTEAFF. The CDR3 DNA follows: TGTGCCAGCAGTGGGTCGGCGAACACTGAAGCTTTCTTT.

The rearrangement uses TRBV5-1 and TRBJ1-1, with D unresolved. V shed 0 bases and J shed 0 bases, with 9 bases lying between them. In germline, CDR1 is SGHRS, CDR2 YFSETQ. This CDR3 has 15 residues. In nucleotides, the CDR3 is TGCGCCAGCAGCTTGGCCTTGGGCATGAACACTGAAGCTTTCTTT. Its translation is CASSLALGMNTEAFF.